This T cell receptor beta chain comes out of a study of neoadjuvant anti-PD-1 for oral cavity cancer. Study-level points and caveats: Treg/Th17 ratio rose with pretreatment blood and fell with post-treatment tumor TCRbeta clonality.

Assay: immunoSEQ multiplex PCR; the TCRdb copy retains only in-frame clones and omits some. The sample includes about 12,000 clones, 70% to 75% seen only once; the top ten take just over 2.5%. As for time point: after neoadjuvant nivolumab, at surgical resection. On this clone itself: Antigen: not known.

The CDR3 is 16 residues long. V lost 5 bases and J 1 base, leaving 17 bases between the germline ends. Per germline, CDR1 SEHNR and CDR2 FQNEAQ (reference sequence). This clonotype was obtained from a person aged 40 to 85 with oral cavity squamous cell carcinoma. This chain links TRBV7-9 with TRBJ2-5; possibly TRBD1 for D (6 bases). The material was PBMCs, obtained after nivolumab (anti-PD-1) treatment. This CDR3 is CASSVSGWGLQETQYF. For the CDR3, the DNA is TGTGCCAGCAGCGTCTCAGGTTGGGGGCTCCAAGAGACCCAGTACTTC.